This TCR beta chain was observed in a study of radiotherapy plus CTLA-4 blockade in lung cancer. Method: immunoSEQ multiplex PCR; TCRdb's copy keeps in-frame clones and lacks some. The data hold about 25,000 clones, with approximately 74% observed a single time. Germline loops: CDR1 SNHLY, CDR2 FYNNEI. CDR3 length: 12 residues. Trimming stripped 7 bases from V and 4 bases from J, with 11 bases between. In regard to this clone: As yet, its antigen is unknown.

Study-level findings and limits: Blood TCR clones of tumor origin expanded after radiotherapy plus ipilimumab. The best predictor of response was reported to be early blood T cell clone dynamics, with interferon-beta.

Participants had chemo-refractory metastatic non-small-cell lung cancer and were treated with focal radiation plus ipilimumab CTLA-4 blockade. The clonotype comes from a human donor with non-small cell lung cancer whose response to radiotherapy plus ipilimumab could not be evaluated. The specimen was peripheral blood, collected from a patient treated with radiotherapy plus ipilimumab. The chain combines TRBV2 with TRBJ2-7; D is undetermined. The CDR3 DNA sequence: TGTGCCAGCAAGGCGCAGGTGTACGAGCAGTACTTC. Its translation is CASKAQVYEQYF.